The clone carrying this T cell receptor beta chain came up many times. Antigen: not known. 5'RACE template switching produced TCR cDNA carrying a universal primer site and UMIs. TCRdb re-analysed the 5' RACE reads in MiXCR, keeping a single row per CDR3 protein. This sample yields 110,000 to 150,000 distinct CDR3 sequences, of which more than 6.5% are seen a single time; approximately 0.61% belongs to the top ten. The record originates from a study of T cells after yellow fever vaccination. Study at large: SMART-Seq v4 Ultra Low Input handled preparation of low-cell-number fractions. Study findings and constraints: On re-exposure, the response was weaker but peaked faster, at day 5 versus 15. Among primary-vaccination clones, most reappeared after the booster, at 96% for CD4 and about 90% for CD8.

Per germline, CDR1 DFQATT and CDR2 SNEGSKA (reference sequence). V lost 0 bases, J lost 12 bases, and 17 bases lay in between. The CDR3 contains 14 residues. Specimen: CD4+ T cells sorted from PBMCs, collected 10 days after the yellow fever booster vaccination. The origin of this receptor is a man aged 30 to 45 who received the YFV17D yellow fever vaccine. The rearrangement links TRBV20-1 to TRBJ1-4; D is undetermined. In DNA, the CDR3 is TGCAGTGCTAGAGATGGGTCGGCCGTGGGTGAACTGTTTTTT. As protein: CSARDGSAVGELFF.